These 18 T cell receptor beta chains were sequenced from one sample in a study of cytomegalovirus exposure and HLA in healthy donors. TCRdb keeps only in-frame clones here, not all; method: immunoSEQ multiplex PCR. This table has approximately 62,000 clones, 92% appearing once. Sequenced sample: PBMCs. All receptors derive from a woman younger than 35 in good health and CMV-seronegative.

This chain joins TRBV5-1 and TRBJ2-1, with 8 bases identical to TRBD2. CDR1 and CDR2 (germline): SGHRS, YFSETQ. The length of the CDR3 is 12 residues. V shed 3 bases and J 11 bases; nucleotides not matched to a gene: 4. The chain's CDR3 is CASSSGGQKQFF. The CDR3 DNA sequence: TGCGCCAGCAGCTCGGGGGGGCAGAAGCAGTTCTTC.

The rearrangement joins TRBV27 to TRBJ2-1; D is perhaps TRBD2 (6 bases). Trimming shortened V by 0 bases and J by 10 bases, and 19 bases separated the two germline ends. Germline-derived CDR1 and CDR2 are MNHEY and SMNVEV (reference sequence). This CDR3 comprises 16 residues. The CDR3 spells CASSLSAGPYVLEQFF. The CDR3 nucleotides are TGTGCCAGCAGTTTATCTGCGGGACCCTACGTTTTGGAGCAGTTCTTC.

This chain connects TRBV11-2 to TRBJ2-1, with a possible D match to TRBD2 (5 bases). V lost 0 bases and J lost 6, with 18 bases in between. CDR3 length equals 17 residues. Per the germline V gene, CDR1 is SGHAT and CDR2 is FQNNGV. The CDR3 DNA is TGTGCCAGCAGCTTAGAATTTAAGGATAGGACTGGCAATGAGCAGTTCTTC. This gives the protein CASSLEFKDRTGNEQFF.

V gene TRBV7-2 combines with J gene TRBJ1-1; 9 nucleotides align to TRBD1. This CDR3 is built from 17 residues. Germline CDR1 reads SGHTA; CDR2 reads FQGNSA. The junction had 12 bases not matched to a gene; V was cut back by 2 bases and J by 5 bases. Here the CDR3 DNA reads TGTGCCAGCAGCTTACGGGGACAGGGAGCGGGGAGTACTGAAGCTTTCTTT. As protein: CASSLRGQGAGSTEAFF.

V gene TRBV7-2 combines with J gene TRBJ2-1; 8 nucleotides align to TRBD2. Germline V lookup: CDR1 SGHTA, CDR2 FQGNSA. J lost 13 bases, V lost 5 bases, and 10 bases had no gene match. The CDR3 is made up of 13 amino acids. CDR3 nucleotide sequence: TGTGCCAGCAGCCCAAAGGGAAGCGGGAGACAGTTCTTC. The encoded protein is CASSPKGSGRQFF. The full variable domain, in which reference TRBV7-2 and TRBJ2-1 provide the parts outside the CDR3, is GAGVSQSPSNKVTEKGKDVELRCDPISGHTALYWYRQSLGQGLEFLIYFQGNSAPDKSGLPSDRFSAERTGGSVSTLTIQRTQQEDSAVYLCASSPKGSGRQFFGPGTRLTVL.

The gene calls are TRBV19 and TRBJ2-1; D call uncertain. There are 15 residues in the CDR3. Germline CDR1 is LNHDA and CDR2 is SQIVND (reference sequence). Trimming removed 3 bases from V and 6 bases from J, with 15 bases in between. Written as DNA, the CDR3 is TGTGCCAGTAGTATCGCGGAACTCCGCGGCAATGAGCAGTTCTTC. It translates to CASSIAELRGNEQFF.

The chain joins TRBV5-1 to TRBJ2-7; no definite D call. The CDR3 contains 14 residues. The V end lost 0 bases, the J end lost 2 bases, and 9 bases lay between the germline ends. CDR1 and CDR2 from the germline V gene are SGHRS and YFSETQ. In DNA, the CDR3 is TGCGCCAGCAGCTTGGTTGAGGAAGCCTACGAGCAGTACTTC. Its protein is CASSLVEEAYEQYF.

This chain links TRBV6-1 with TRBJ1-2; TRBD1 matches 9 bases. The CDR3 is made up of 14 amino acids. The V gene's germline CDR1 is MNHNS and CDR2 SASEGT. With 5 bases clipped from V and 7 bases from J, the junction kept 8 bases outside the gene matches. CDR3 sequence: CASSRTGESVGYTF. The CDR3, as DNA: TGTGCCAGCAGTCGGACAGGGGAAAGTGTTGGCTACACCTTC.

This sequence joins TRBV10-3 and TRBJ2-5; D is perhaps TRBD1 (6 bases). Looked up from germline, CDR1 is ENHRY and CDR2 is SYGVKD. V was clipped by 11 bases and J by 5 bases, with 12 bases between them. The CDR3 totals 11 residues. The CDR3, as DNA: TGTGCCTCGGCAGGGGCGGAGACCCAGTACTTC. Its protein is CASAGAETQYF.

The chain joins TRBV27 to TRBJ2-7, with TRBD2 as a possible D gene (6 bases). This CDR3 contains 14 residues. The V end was cut by 4 bases, the J end by 3 bases, with 13 bases between. Germline V gene lookup returns CDR1 MNHEY and CDR2 SMNVEV (reference sequence). Written as DNA, the CDR3 is TGTGCCAGCAGTTCCGTGGAGGGAAACTACGAGCAGTACTTC. It specifies CASSSVEGNYEQYF.

The V gene is TRBV7-9, the J gene TRBJ1-1, with 9 bases fitting TRBD1. Trimming cost V 5 bases and J 5 bases; bases outside gene matches: 6. Germline V lookup: CDR1 SEHNR, CDR2 FQNEAQ (reference sequence). This CDR3 region has 14 residues. CDR3 DNA: TGTGCCAGCAGCAGGGGAGACAGGGGGACTGAAGCTTTCTTT. Its translation is CASSRGDRGTEAFF.

The chain uses TRBV15 and TRBJ2-3, with D maybe TRBD2 (6 bases). Deletions cut 5 bases from V and 0 bases from J, with 18 bases between. CDR1 LNHNV and CDR2 YYDKDF come from the germline V gene (reference sequence). There are 17 residues in the CDR3. The CDR3 spells CATSPTGTATSTDTQYF. The DNA of the CDR3 is TGTGCCACCAGCCCAACCGGGACTGCTACTAGCACAGATACGCAGTATTTT.

In its sample, this clone was seen a few times. This CDR3 is CASSLGGNYEQYF. In DNA form, the CDR3 reads TGTGCCAGCAGTTTAGGAGGGAATTACGAGCAGTACTTC. V usage is TRBV27 and J usage is TRBJ2-7; D possibly corresponds to TRBD2 (6 bases). The germline V gene encodes CDR1 MNHEY and CDR2 SMNVEV (reference sequence). The CDR3 runs 13 residues. The V gene lost 2 bases and the J gene lost 4 bases, with 9 bases spanning the gap.

This clone was counted once. This CDR3 reads CSPFRGKGTEAFF. The CDR3 bases are TGCAGCCCCTTCAGGGGTAAAGGCACTGAAGCTTTCTTT. The chain carries TRBV29-1 and TRBJ1-1; a weak D match, TRBD1 (6 bases). This CDR3 region has 13 residues. V was cut by 8 bases and J by 4 bases, with 17 bases left in between. The germline CDR1 and CDR2 sequences are SQVTM and ANQGSEA.

The chain carries TRBV27 and TRBJ2-5; tentative D call: TRBD2 (6 bases). V was trimmed by 3 bases and J by 1 base, leaving 12 bases between them. The CDR3 sequence is 15 residues long. Germline CDR1 reads MNHEY; CDR2 reads SMNVEV (reference sequence). The CDR3: CASSFARGTQETQYF. CDR3 coding DNA: TGTGCCAGCAGTTTTGCTCGCGGGACCCAAGAGACCCAGTACTTC.

This chain links TRBV5-1 with TRBJ1-1, with D possibly TRBD1 on 5 matching bases. The germline V and J ends were trimmed by 1 base and 2 bases, with 9 bases remaining between them. Germline V gene data show CDR1 as SGHRS and CDR2 as YFSETQ. The CDR3 spans 14 residues. The CDR3 is CASSLTGRNTEAFF. As DNA, the CDR3 is TGCGCCAGCAGCTTGACAGGTCGCAACACTGAAGCTTTCTTT.

This clone was seen only once. V and J are TRBV6-4 and TRBJ2-3, with 9 bases aligning to TRBD1. The CDR3 is 20 amino acids. Losses at the gene ends were 11 bases for V and 0 bases for J; bases not matched to a gene: 24. Per the germline V gene, CDR1 is MRHNA and CDR2 is SNTAGT. CDR3 region: CARAAWTGARKLDSTDTQYF. As DNA, the CDR3 is TGTGCCCGGGCGGCGTGGACAGGGGCTAGGAAGTTAGATAGCACAGATACGCAGTATTTT.

V gene TRBV4-2 combines with J gene TRBJ2-7, with 7 positions matching TRBD2. The V gene end was trimmed by 0 bases and the J gene end by 6 bases; junction bases not matched to a gene: 5. This CDR3 has 14 amino acids. CDR1 LGHNA and CDR2 YNFKEQ come from the germline V gene. The CDR3: CASSQDSLAREQYF. The CDR3 region has the DNA TGTGCCAGCAGCCAAGATTCACTAGCGCGCGAGCAGTACTTC.